The clone carrying this T cell receptor (beta chain) was seen just once. The antigen remains unidentified. The CDR3 is 14 residues long. Germline assignment: CDR1 MNHEY and CDR2 SMNVEV (reference sequence). V was trimmed by 1 base and J by 4 bases, leaving 8 bases between them. This specimen comes from a study of cytomegalovirus exposure and HLA in healthy donors. Sequencing was performed with immunoSEQ multiplex PCR; in TCRdb, only in-frame clones are kept and a portion is missing. Of about 130,000 clones detected, under 90% appear once; the ten largest clones hold around 3.4%. General study findings and limits: In vitro experiments confirmed that three CMV-associated chains were specific for CMV antigens.

The sequence came from a man younger than 40 in good health and CMV-seronegative. The J gene is TRBJ1-5, the V gene TRBV27; D is undetermined. The sample taken for sequencing was PBMCs. CDR3 nucleotide sequence: TGTGCCAGCAGTTTATTTTCCGGGAATCAGCCCCAGCATTTT. This translates into CASSLFSGNQPQHF.